The next 14 T cell receptor beta chains were all read from a single sample in a study of OX40 agonist ivuxolimab in advanced cancers. Only in-frame clones appear in the TCRdb table, and some are missing; sequencing was by immunoSEQ multiplex PCR. The data show fewer than 25,000 clones, with 77% seen just once and approximately 15% held by the top ten. Specimen: CD4+ or CD8+ T cells sorted from blood, collected in a trial of the OX40 agonist ivuxolimab. The receptor source for this set is an adult with an advanced solid tumor such as melanoma, head and neck, liver or kidney cancer.

There are a few counts of this clone. The genes are TRBV9 and TRBJ2-7; D might be TRBD1 (6 bases). Trimming removed 3 bases at V and 3 bases at J, with 22 bases between. Germline loops: CDR1 SGDLS, CDR2 YYNGEE. CDR3 length: 17 amino acids. CDR3 nucleotides: TGTGCCAGCAGCGCCCCCGCGTCGAGGGCAGGGGACTACGAGCAGTACTTC. This gives the protein CASSAPASRAGDYEQYF. Supplemented by reference TRBV9 and TRBJ2-7, the full variable domain reads DSGVTQTPKHLITATGQRVTLRCSPRSGDLSVYWYQQSLDQGLQFLIQYYNGEERAKGNILERFSAQQFPDLHSELNLSSLELGDSALYFCASSAPASRAGDYEQYFGPGTRLTVT.

The CDR3 coding sequence is TGTGCCAGCAGCTTAGATCGAGGGAATCCTGGGGCCAACGTCCTGACTTTC. This translates into CASSLDRGNPGANVLTF. The rearrangement links TRBV13 to TRBJ2-6; D may be TRBD2 (5 bases). Looked up from germline, CDR1 is PRHDT and CDR2 is FYEKMQ (reference sequence). This CDR3 is 17 amino acids long. V was shortened by 1 base and J by 2 bases, with 12 bases between the two germline ends.

In its sample, this clone is medium-sized. Written as DNA, the CDR3 is TGTGCCAGCAGTTACTCGATGGGCTATAACTATGGCTACACCTTC. Encoded protein: CASSYSMGYNYGYTF. The chain uses TRBV6-5 and TRBJ1-2; D call uncertain. Between the trimmed V and J ends, which lost 0 bases and 1 base, there was a span of 9 bases. This CDR3 comprises 15 residues. The germline V gene encodes CDR1 MNHEY and CDR2 SVGAGI.

This clone is a singleton in its sample. The CDR3 region is CASSRDRANTEAFF. CDR3 sequence (DNA): TGTGCCAGCAGCCGGGACAGAGCAAACACTGAAGCTTTCTTT. This sequence joins TRBV7-9 and TRBJ1-1; TRBD1 matches at 7 bases. The ends lost 5 bases at V and 2 bases at J; junction bases unmatched: 5. CDR3 length equals 14 residues. Germline CDR1 and CDR2: SEHNR and FQNEAQ (reference sequence).

The J gene is TRBJ1-1, the V gene TRBV6-6; unclear D gene. This CDR3 is built from 14 residues. V gave up 0 bases and J gave up 9 bases, with 14 bases separating them. Germline CDR1 is MNHNY and CDR2 is SVGAGI (reference sequence). The CDR3, as DNA: TGTGCCAGCAGTTACTCGTCCCTCCATTCACAAGCTTTCTTT. Encoded protein: CASSYSSLHSQAFF.

The gene calls are TRBV7-6 and TRBJ1-6; D possibly corresponds to TRBD1 (5 bases). The germline CDR1 and CDR2 sequences are SGHVS and FNYEAQ. CDR3 length: 13 amino acids. The V gene lost 4 bases and the J gene lost 12 bases, with 13 bases spanning the gap. The CDR3 DNA reads TGTGCCAGCAGCTCCTCAGGGCAGGAACCCCTCCACTTT. Encoded protein: CASSSSGQEPLHF. The full variable domain, with the rest looked up from reference TRBV7-6 and TRBJ1-6, is GAGVSQSPRYKVTKRGQDVALRCDPISGHVSLYWYRQALGQGPEFLTYFNYEAQQDKSGLPNDRFSAERPEGSISTLTIQRTEQRDSAMYRCASSSSGQEPLHFGNGTRLTVT.

This sequence joins TRBV6-1 and TRBJ1-5; D is undetermined. The CDR3 sequence is 14 residues long. V lost 2 bases to trimming and J lost 4 bases, with 9 bases between them. The germline V gene has CDR1 MNHNS and CDR2 SASEGT. The CDR3 loop is CASSELGGNQPQHF. The DNA for the CDR3 is TGTGCCAGCAGTGAACTGGGAGGGAATCAGCCCCAGCATTTT.

This clone is classed as medium-sized. This specimen includes other DNA sequences encoding the same CDR3. The chain recombines TRBV5-1 with TRBJ2-1; D perhaps matches TRBD1 (6 bases). Between the trimmed V and J ends, which lost 0 bases and 2 bases, there was a span of 6 bases. The CDR3 sequence is 14 residues long. Germline V gene lookup returns CDR1 SGHRS and CDR2 YFSETQ. The CDR3 DNA follows: TGCGCCAGCAGCTTGGACAGGGCCTACAATGAGCAGTTCTTC. It translates to CASSLDRAYNEQFF. Based on the CDR3 plus reference TRBV5-1 and TRBJ2-1, the full variable domain is KAGVTQTPRYLIKTRGQQVTLSCSPISGHRSVSWYQQTPGQGLQFLFEYFSETQRNKGNFPGRFSGRQFSNSRSEMNVSTLELGDSALYLCASSLDRAYNEQFFGPGTRLTVL.

This clone was picked up one time. This chain joins TRBV5-6 and TRBJ1-1, with D possibly being TRBD1 (5 bases). CDR1 is SGHDT, CDR2 YYEEEE, per germline. This CDR3 has 16 amino acids. Trimming removed 4 bases from V and 0 bases from J, with 16 bases in between. The CDR3 nucleotides are TGTGCCAGCAGCCAGGACGGGGGGAACGTGAACACTGAAGCTTTCTTT. As protein: CASSQDGGNVNTEAFF. The whole variable domain, remainder taken from reference TRBV5-6 and TRBJ1-1, is DAGVTQSPTHLIKTRGQQVTLRCSPKSGHDTVSWYQQALGQGPQFIFQYYEEEERQRGNFPDRFSGHQFPNYSSELNVNALLLGDSALYLCASSQDGGNVNTEAFFGQGTRLTVV.

Here the CDR3 DNA reads TGTGCCAGCAGCTTAGCCCGGACAGGGGACGATGGAAGCGGCTACACCTTC. It specifies CASSLARTGDDGSGYTF. The rearrangement links TRBV7-2 to TRBJ1-2; 9 bases agree with TRBD1. This CDR3 has 17 amino acids. Germline V gene data show CDR1 as SGHTA and CDR2 as FQGNSA. With V trimmed by 0 bases and J by 8 bases, 13 bases remained unmatched.

The rearrangement joins TRBV6-5 to TRBJ1-2, with TRBD1 matching 7 bases. Germline V lookup: CDR1 MNHEY, CDR2 SVGAGI. V gave up 5 bases and J gave up 3 bases; unmatched junction bases: 9. The CDR3 has 15 residues. DNA of the CDR3: TGTGCCAGCAGTCCAACTTCCGGGACAGACTATGGCTACACCTTC. This codes for CASSPTSGTDYGYTF.

The chain carries TRBV5-5 and TRBJ1-1; D uncertain. V lost 0 bases and J lost 3, with 6 bases in between. The V gene's germline CDR1 is SGHKS and CDR2 YYEKEE (reference sequence). The CDR3 totals 13 residues. The CDR3 sequence: CASSLDIHTEAFF. The CDR3 nucleotides are TGTGCCAGCAGCTTGGATATACACACTGAAGCTTTCTTT.

The genes are TRBV7-9 and TRBJ1-2; no clear D. The V gene lost 5 bases and the J gene lost 5 bases, with 9 bases spanning the gap. The CDR3 is 12 residues long. The germline CDR1 and CDR2 sequences are SEHNR and FQNEAQ (reference sequence). The CDR3 loop reads CASSLGGYGYTF. In DNA, the CDR3 is TGTGCCAGCAGCCTTGGAGGATATGGCTACACCTTC.

J is TRBJ1-2 and V is TRBV4-1, with 7 bases fitting TRBD1. The length of the CDR3 is 16 residues. Trimming at V came to 1 base and at J to 5 bases, leaving 10 bases not matched to a gene. CDR1 and CDR2 from the germline V gene are MGHRA and YSYEKL. CDR3 amino acids: CASSQVAGTAYYGYTF. In DNA, the CDR3 is TGCGCCAGCAGCCAAGTGGCAGGGACAGCTTATTATGGCTACACCTTC.